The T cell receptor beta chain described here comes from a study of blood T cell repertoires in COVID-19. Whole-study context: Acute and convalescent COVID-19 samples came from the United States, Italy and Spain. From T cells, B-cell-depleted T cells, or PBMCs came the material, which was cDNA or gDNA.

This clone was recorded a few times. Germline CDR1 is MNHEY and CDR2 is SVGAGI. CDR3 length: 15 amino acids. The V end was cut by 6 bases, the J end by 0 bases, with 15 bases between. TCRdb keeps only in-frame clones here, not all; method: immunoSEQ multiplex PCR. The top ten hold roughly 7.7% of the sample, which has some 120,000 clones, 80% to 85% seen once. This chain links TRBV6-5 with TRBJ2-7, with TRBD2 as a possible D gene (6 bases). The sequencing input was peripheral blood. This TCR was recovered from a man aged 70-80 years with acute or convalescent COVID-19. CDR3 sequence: CASSDAGRTSYEQYF. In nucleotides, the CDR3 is TGTGCCAGCAGCGACGCGGGACGGACCTCCTACGAGCAGTACTTC.